A single sample is the source of the 9 T cell receptor beta chains below, sequenced in a study of blood T cells in healthy people across ages. Together with a sample-barcoded 5' primer, a J-beta primer mix was included in a second PCR lasting roughly 6 to 12 cycles. A single record per CDR3 protein comes from TCRdb applying MiXCR to the 5' RACE reads. Counted here are about 1.6 million distinct CDR3 sequences, about 31% occurring once; the ten biggest clones make up about 11%. What was sequenced was blood. The origin of the receptors is a woman aged 25-40 years in good health.

This clonotype was seen ten or more times. The rearrangement joins TRBV7-6 to TRBJ2-6; D gene unclear. Germline CDR1 is SGHVS and CDR2 is FNYEAQ. V was trimmed by 0 bases and J by 2 bases, leaving 2 bases between them. The CDR3 consists of 14 residues. CDR3 in DNA: TGTGCCAGCAGCTTAGCAGCTGGGGCCAACGTCCTGACTTTC. Translation gives CASSLAAGANVLTF.

This clonotype was found a few times. The chain employs TRBV20-1 and TRBJ2-7; D is unclear. The germline V gene encodes CDR1 DFQATT and CDR2 SNEGSKA (reference sequence). CDR3 length equals 10 residues. The V end lost 6 bases, the J end lost 9 bases, and 12 bases lay between the germline ends. The chain's CDR3 is CSAPDSTQYF. The CDR3 DNA reads as TGCAGTGCACCCGACTCTACGCAGTACTTC.

The gene calls are TRBV18 and TRBJ2-3; 7 nucleotides match TRBD1. This CDR3 has 16 residues. Germline V gene sequence: CDR1 KGHSH, CDR2 LQKENI. Unmatched junction bases numbered 11, after V lost 6 bases and J lost 2 bases. CDR3 bases: TGTGCCAGCTCCCTCATGACACAGGGGAACACAGATACGCAGTATTTT. Its translation is CASSLMTQGNTDTQYF.

In its sample, this clonotype was seen a few times. This sequence joins TRBV27 and TRBJ1-4; D gene ambiguous. The CDR3 is made up of 14 amino acids. The germline V gene has CDR1 MNHEY and CDR2 SMNVEV (reference sequence). Between the trimmed V and J ends, which lost 4 bases and 8 bases, there was a span of 14 bases. The CDR3 reads CASSSIRDGEKLFF. DNA of the CDR3: TGTGCCAGCAGTTCAATTCGCGACGGGGAAAAACTGTTTTTT.

The genes are TRBV20-1 and TRBJ1-5; D might be TRBD1 (5 bases). The V end was cut by 0 bases, the J end by 2 bases, with 11 bases between. The germline gives CDR1 DFQATT, CDR2 SNEGSKA (reference sequence). The CDR3 totals 15 residues. CDR3: CSAREGLMGNQPQHF. The CDR3 nucleotides read TGCAGTGCTAGAGAGGGGCTGATGGGCAATCAGCCCCAGCATTTT.

The gene calls are TRBV7-6 and TRBJ2-7; perhaps TRBD1 as D (6 bases). The CDR3 is 17 residues long. Germline CDR1 is SGHVS and CDR2 is FNYEAQ. Trimming stripped 1 base from V and 3 bases from J, with 19 bases between. Here the CDR3 DNA reads TGTGCCAGCAGCTTAGGTTCGGGACAATCATTCTACTACGAGCAGTACTTC. Its protein is CASSLGSGQSFYYEQYF.

Notes on this clonotype: Germline is not matched at one junction end, which may reflect a read error. The V call is TRBV6-6, the J call TRBJ1-1; 8 bases fit TRBD1. In germline, CDR1 is MNHNY, CDR2 SVGAGI (reference sequence). There are 17 residues in the CDR3. The CDR3 spells CASSYFTGGGKNTGAFF. The CDR3 DNA reads TGTGCCAGCAGTTACTTCACAGGGGGTGGGAAGAACACTGGAGCTTTCTTT.

This chain connects TRBV19 to TRBJ2-4; 7 bases align to TRBD1. This CDR3 has 16 residues. The trim removed 5 bases at V and 7 bases at J, leaving 14 bases unmatched. From germline, CDR1 is LNHDA and CDR2 SQIVND (reference sequence). CDR3 bases: TGTGCCAGTAGTCCAGGGGACAGCCTACGAGGGAACATTCAGTACTTC. Amino acid sequence: CASSPGDSLRGNIQYF.

This clonotype was detected only a few times. V is TRBV27 and J is TRBJ2-7, with D perhaps TRBD2 (5 bases). The CDR3 runs 14 residues. The V end was cut by 2 bases, the J end by 3 bases, with 11 bases between. Germline V lookup: CDR1 MNHEY, CDR2 SMNVEV (reference sequence). CDR3 DNA: TGTGCCAGCAGTTTAGAAGAGGGAAACTACGAGCAGTACTTC. Its protein product is CASSLEEGNYEQYF.